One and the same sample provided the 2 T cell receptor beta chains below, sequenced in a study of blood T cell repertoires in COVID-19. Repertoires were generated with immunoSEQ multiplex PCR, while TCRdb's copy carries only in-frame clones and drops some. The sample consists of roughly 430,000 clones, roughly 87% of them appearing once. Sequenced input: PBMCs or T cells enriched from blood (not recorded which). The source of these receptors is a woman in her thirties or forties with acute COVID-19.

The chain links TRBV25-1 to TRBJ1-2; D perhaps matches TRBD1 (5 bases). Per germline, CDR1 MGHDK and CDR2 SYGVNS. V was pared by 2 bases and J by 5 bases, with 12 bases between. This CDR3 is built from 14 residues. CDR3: CASSEQGADYGYTF. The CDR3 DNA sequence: TGTGCCAGCAGTGAACAAGGGGCCGATTATGGCTACACCTTC.

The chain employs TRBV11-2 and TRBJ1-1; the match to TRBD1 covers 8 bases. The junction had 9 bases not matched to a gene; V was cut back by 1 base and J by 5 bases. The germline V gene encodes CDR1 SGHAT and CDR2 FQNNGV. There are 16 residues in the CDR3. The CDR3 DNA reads TGTGCCAGCAGCTTAGGGATCCAGGGGGCAGGTACTGAAGCTTTCTTT. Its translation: CASSLGIQGAGTEAFF.